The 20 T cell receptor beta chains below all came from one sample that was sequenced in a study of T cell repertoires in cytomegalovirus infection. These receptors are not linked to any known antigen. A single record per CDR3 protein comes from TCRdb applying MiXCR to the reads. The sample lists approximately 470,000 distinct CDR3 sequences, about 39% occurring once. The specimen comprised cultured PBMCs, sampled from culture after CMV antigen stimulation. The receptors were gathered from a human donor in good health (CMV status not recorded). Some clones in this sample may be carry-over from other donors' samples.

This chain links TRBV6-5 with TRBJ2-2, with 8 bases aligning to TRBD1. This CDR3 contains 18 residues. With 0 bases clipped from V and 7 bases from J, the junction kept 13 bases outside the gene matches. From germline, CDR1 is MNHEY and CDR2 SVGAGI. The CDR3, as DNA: TGTGCCAGCAGTTACTCCCTTTTGGCAGGGGGCAGCATCGGGGAGCTGTTTTTT. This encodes CASSYSLLAGGSIGELFF.

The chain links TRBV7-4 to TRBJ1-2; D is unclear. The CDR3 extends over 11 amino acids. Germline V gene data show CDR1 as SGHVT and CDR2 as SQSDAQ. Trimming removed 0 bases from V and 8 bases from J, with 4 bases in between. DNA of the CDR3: TGTGCCAGCAGCTTAGCTGTGGGCTACACCTTC. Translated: CASSLAVGYTF.

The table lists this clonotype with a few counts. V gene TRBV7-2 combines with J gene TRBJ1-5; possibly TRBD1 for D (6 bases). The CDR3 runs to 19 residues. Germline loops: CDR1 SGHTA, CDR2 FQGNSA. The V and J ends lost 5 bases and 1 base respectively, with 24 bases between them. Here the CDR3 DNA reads TGTGCCAGCAGCCTAGGAGGGGCACAGGGTAGGATAAGCAATCAGCCCCAGCATTTT. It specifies CASSLGGAQGRISNQPQHF.

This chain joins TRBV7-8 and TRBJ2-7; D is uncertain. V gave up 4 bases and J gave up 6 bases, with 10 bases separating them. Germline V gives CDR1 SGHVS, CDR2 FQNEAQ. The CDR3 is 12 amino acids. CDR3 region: CASSSALGEQYF. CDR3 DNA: TGTGCCAGCAGCTCGGCACTTGGCGAGCAGTACTTC.

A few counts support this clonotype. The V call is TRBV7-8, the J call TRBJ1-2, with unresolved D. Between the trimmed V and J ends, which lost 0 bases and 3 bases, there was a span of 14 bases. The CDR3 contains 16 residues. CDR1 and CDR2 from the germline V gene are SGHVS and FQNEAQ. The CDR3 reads CASSLARVIPYYGYTF. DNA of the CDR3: TGTGCCAGCAGCTTAGCAAGGGTTATCCCCTACTATGGCTACACCTTC.

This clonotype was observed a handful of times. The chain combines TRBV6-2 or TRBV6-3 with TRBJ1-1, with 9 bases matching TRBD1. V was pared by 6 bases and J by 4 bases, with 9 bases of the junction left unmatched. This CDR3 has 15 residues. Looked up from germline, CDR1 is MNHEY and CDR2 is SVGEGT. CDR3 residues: CASRKQGAAGTEAFF. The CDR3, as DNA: TGTGCCAGCAGGAAACAGGGGGCGGCGGGCACTGAAGCTTTCTTT.

The CDR3 bases are TGCGCCAGCAGCTTGGCCGGGACTAGCGGTGCTGAGCAGTTCTTC. Translating gives CASSLAGTSGAEQFF. The V call is TRBV5-1, the J call TRBJ2-1, with 11 bases aligning to TRBD2. Germline CDR1 reads SGHRS; CDR2 reads YFSETQ. The CDR3 extends over 15 amino acids. The trim removed 0 bases at V and 9 bases at J, leaving 5 bases unmatched. The variable domain in full, with the rest retrieved from reference TRBV5-1 and TRBJ2-1, is KAGVTQTPRYLIKTRGQQVTLSCSPISGHRSVSWYQQTPGQGLQFLFEYFSETQRNKGNFPGRFSGRQFSNSRSEMNVSTLELGDSALYLCASSLAGTSGAEQFFGPGTRLTVL.

The CDR3 sequence: CASSLSASGGPYQETQYF. Here the CDR3 DNA reads TGCGCCAGCAGCTTATCGGCTAGCGGGGGACCGTACCAAGAGACCCAGTACTTC. The rearrangement links TRBV5-1 to TRBJ2-5; 10 nucleotides line up with TRBD2. The V gene's germline CDR1 is SGHRS and CDR2 YFSETQ. CDR3 length equals 18 residues. V lost 2 bases to trimming and J lost 0 bases; unmatched junction nucleotides: 10. Full variable domain (remainder filled in from reference TRBV5-1 and TRBJ2-5): KAGVTQTPRYLIKTRGQQVTLSCSPISGHRSVSWYQQTPGQGLQFLFEYFSETQRNKGNFPGRFSGRQFSNSRSEMNVSTLELGDSALYLCASSLSASGGPYQETQYFGPGTRLLVL.

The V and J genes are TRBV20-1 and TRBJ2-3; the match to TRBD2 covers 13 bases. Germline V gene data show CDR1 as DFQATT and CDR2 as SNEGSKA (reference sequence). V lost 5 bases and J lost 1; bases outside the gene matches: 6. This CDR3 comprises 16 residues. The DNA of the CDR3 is TGCAGTGCTGGGGGGGGACTAGCGGGGCGCACAGATACGCAGTATTTT. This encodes CSAGGGLAGRTDTQYF.

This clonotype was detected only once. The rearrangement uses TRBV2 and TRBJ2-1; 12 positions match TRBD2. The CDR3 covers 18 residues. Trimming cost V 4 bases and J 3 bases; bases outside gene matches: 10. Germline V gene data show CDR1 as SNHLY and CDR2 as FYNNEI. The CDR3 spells CASSGGTSGWGDYNEQFF. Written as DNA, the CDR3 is TGTGCCAGCAGTGGGGGGACTAGCGGGTGGGGGGACTACAATGAGCAGTTCTTC.

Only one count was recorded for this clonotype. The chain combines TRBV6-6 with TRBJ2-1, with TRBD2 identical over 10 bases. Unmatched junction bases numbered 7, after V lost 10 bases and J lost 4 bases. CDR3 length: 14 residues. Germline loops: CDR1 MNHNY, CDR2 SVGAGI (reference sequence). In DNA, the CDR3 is TGTGCCACGTGGGTTAGCGGGGGGTACAATGAGCAGTTCTTC. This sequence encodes CATWVSGGYNEQFF.

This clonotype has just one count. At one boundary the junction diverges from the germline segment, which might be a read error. The CDR3 loop is CASSLRGDNVLTF. Written as DNA, the CDR3 is TGTGCCAGCAGCTTGAGGGGGGACAACGTCCTGACTTTC. The chain carries TRBV5-5 and TRBJ2-6; tentatively, D is TRBD1 or TRBD2 (6 bases each). Germline V gene sequence: CDR1 SGHKS, CDR2 YYEKEE (reference sequence). This CDR3 contains 13 residues.

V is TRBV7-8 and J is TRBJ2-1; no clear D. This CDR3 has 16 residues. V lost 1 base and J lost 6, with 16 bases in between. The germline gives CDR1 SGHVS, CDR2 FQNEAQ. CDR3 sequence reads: CASSLGSDRLGNEQFF. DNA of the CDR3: TGTGCCAGCAGCTTAGGAAGCGACCGTTTGGGCAATGAGCAGTTCTTC.

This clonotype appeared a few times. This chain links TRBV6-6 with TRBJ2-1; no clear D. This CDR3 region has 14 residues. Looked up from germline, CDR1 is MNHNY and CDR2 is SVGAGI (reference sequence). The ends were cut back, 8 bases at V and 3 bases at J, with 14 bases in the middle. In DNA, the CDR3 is TGTGCCAGCCCGGCCCGAGGTCTCTACAATGAGCAGTTCTTC. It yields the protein CASPARGLYNEQFF.

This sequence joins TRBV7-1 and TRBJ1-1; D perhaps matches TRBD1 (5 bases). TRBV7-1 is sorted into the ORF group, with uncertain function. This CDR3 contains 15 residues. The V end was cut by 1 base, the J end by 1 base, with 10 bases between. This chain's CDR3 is CASSSDRQKNTEAFF. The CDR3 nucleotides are TGTGCCAGCAGCTCAGACAGACAGAAGAACACTGAAGCTTTCTTT.

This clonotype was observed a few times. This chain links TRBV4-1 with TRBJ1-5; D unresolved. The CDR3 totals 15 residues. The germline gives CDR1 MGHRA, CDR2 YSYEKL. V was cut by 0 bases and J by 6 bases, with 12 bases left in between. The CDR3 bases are TGCGCCAGCAGCCAAGACGGGGTCGTGGGTCAGCCCCAGCATTTT. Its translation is CASSQDGVVGQPQHF.

The CDR3 sequence: CASSGLAGGPETQYF. CDR3 in DNA: TGTGCCAGCAGCGGCCTAGCGGGGGGCCCAGAGACCCAGTACTTC. The chain carries TRBV12-3 or TRBV12-4 and TRBJ2-5; 11 bases fit TRBD2. This CDR3 is 15 amino acids long. V dropped 6 bases and J dropped 4; count of bases not matched to a gene: 7.

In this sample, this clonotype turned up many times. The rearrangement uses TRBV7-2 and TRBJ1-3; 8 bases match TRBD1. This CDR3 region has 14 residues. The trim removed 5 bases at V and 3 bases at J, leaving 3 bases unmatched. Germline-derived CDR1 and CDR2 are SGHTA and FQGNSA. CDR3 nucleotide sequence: TGTGCCAGCAGCGGACAGGGCATTGGAAACACCATATATTTT. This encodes CASSGQGIGNTIYF.

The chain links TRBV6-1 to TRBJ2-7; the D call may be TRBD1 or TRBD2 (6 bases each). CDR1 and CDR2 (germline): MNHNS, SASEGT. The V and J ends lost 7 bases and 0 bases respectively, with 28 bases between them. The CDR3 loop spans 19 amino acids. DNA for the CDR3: TGTGCCAGCACCTTTCCTAGGGGGGAGCCCCACAGCTCCTCCTACGAGCAGTACTTC. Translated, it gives CASTFPRGEPHSSSYEQYF.

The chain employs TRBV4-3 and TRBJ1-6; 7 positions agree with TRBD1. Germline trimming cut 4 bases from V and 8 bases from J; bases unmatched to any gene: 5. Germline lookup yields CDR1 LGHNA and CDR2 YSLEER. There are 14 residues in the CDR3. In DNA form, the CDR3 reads TGCGCCAGCAGCCGACGACAGGGAGATTCACCCCTCCACTTT. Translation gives CASSRRQGDSPLHF.